These 10 T cell receptor beta chains came from one sample sequenced in a study of blood T cell repertoires in COVID-19. Some clones are missing from TCRdb's copy, which holds only in-frame ones; the method was immunoSEQ multiplex PCR. The profile covers 28,000 or so clones, with approximately 81% appearing a single time and under 35% taken by the ten largest. The sequenced material came from peripheral blood. The origin of the receptors is a human donor in a cohort sampled during active COVID-19.

V and J are TRBV28 and TRBJ1-6; D ambiguous. This CDR3 contains 12 residues. With 5 bases removed from V and 14 bases from J, the gap between germline ends came to 13 bases. Germline V gene sequence: CDR1 MDHEN, CDR2 SYDVKM. CDR3 sequence reads: CASSPRRTTLHF. The DNA for the CDR3 is TGTGCCAGCAGTCCACGGAGGACTACCCTCCACTTT.

The chain couples TRBV21-1 to TRBJ2-7; whether TRBD2, the table's D call, matches the DNA was not checked. TRBV21-1 is given as a pseudogene. CDR3 size: 12 residues. The chain's CDR3 is CASRLTRYEQYF. Written as DNA, the CDR3 is TGTGCCAGCAGACTAACAAGATACGAGCAGTACTTC.

The chain uses TRBV7-9 and TRBJ2-1; weak D call: TRBD2 (6 bases). Germline V lookup: CDR1 SEHNR, CDR2 FQNEAQ (reference sequence). The CDR3 is made up of 15 amino acids. The ends were cut back, 1 base at V and 3 bases at J, with 10 bases in the middle. The CDR3 region is CASSLVRTNYNEQFF. In DNA, the CDR3 is TGTGCCAGCAGCTTAGTGCGGACTAACTACAATGAGCAGTTCTTC.

As to this clone: One end of the junction fails to match germline, which may point to a read error. The rearrangement joins TRBV9 to TRBJ1-1; D is unresolved. Germline lookup yields CDR1 SGDLS and CDR2 YYNGEE. The length of the CDR3 is 15 residues. The CDR3 DNA sequence: TGTGCCAGCAGCGTAGGGGCAGGCCCGAACTCTGAAGCTTTCTTT. Translating gives CASSVGAGPNSEAFF.

This clone came up a few times. The rearrangement uses TRBV7-9 and TRBJ2-7; the D gene is possibly TRBD1 (6 bases). CDR3 size: 16 residues. The V end was cut by 5 bases, the J end by 1 base, with 18 bases between. The germline CDR1 and CDR2 sequences are SEHNR and FQNEAQ (reference sequence). The CDR3 nucleotides read TGTGCCAGCAGCCCCACCCGAGGGGGACCATCCTACGAGCAGTACTTC. Encoded protein: CASSPTRGGPSYEQYF.

J is TRBJ2-1 and V is TRBV19; 12 positions agree with TRBD1. The CDR3 contains 17 residues. The ends lost 10 bases at V and 2 bases at J; junction bases unmatched: 12. The germline gives CDR1 LNHDA, CDR2 SQIVND (reference sequence). The CDR3 DNA reads as TGTGCCACCACGGGACAGGGGGCCCAAAGCCCCTACAATGAGCAGTTCTTC. It is translated as CATTGQGAQSPYNEQFF.

This rearrangement joins TRBV9 to TRBJ1-4, with unresolved D. The CDR3 extends over 11 amino acids. V dropped 10 bases and J dropped 6 bases, with 10 bases sitting between them. CDR1 SGDLS and CDR2 YYNGEE come from the germline V gene. The CDR3 nucleotides are TGTGCCGGAGGAGTGGATGAAAAACTGTTTTTT. This translates into CAGGVDEKLFF.

The chain is built from TRBV30 and TRBJ2-7; TRBD1 might be the D (6 bases). V was trimmed by 5 bases and J by 5 bases, leaving 16 bases between them. The CDR3 contains 13 residues. Germline CDR1 GTSNPN, CDR2 SVGIG (reference sequence). The CDR3 DNA reads as TGTGCCTGGGCGACAGGTCAGCCCGACGAGCAGTACTTC. Protein: CAWATGQPDEQYF.

This chain links TRBV28 with TRBJ1-1; a possible D gene is TRBD1 (5 bases). Trimming took 7 bases from V and 4 from J, leaving 19 bases between them. The CDR3 extends over 15 amino acids. CDR1 is MDHEN, CDR2 SYDVKM, per germline. The CDR3 DNA follows: TGTGCCAGCACCATATCGATCGGGGGAGGCACTGAAGCTTTCTTT. The encoded protein is CASTISIGGGTEAFF.

The chain is built from TRBV7-9 and TRBJ1-1; D unclear. The ends were cut back, 8 bases at V and 1 base at J, with 11 bases in the middle. Germline V gene data show CDR1 as SEHNR and CDR2 as FQNEAQ (reference sequence). This CDR3 is 13 amino acids long. The DNA for the CDR3 is TGTGCCAGCCAGTACAGTAAGAACACTGAAGCTTTCTTT. Its translation: CASQYSKNTEAFF.